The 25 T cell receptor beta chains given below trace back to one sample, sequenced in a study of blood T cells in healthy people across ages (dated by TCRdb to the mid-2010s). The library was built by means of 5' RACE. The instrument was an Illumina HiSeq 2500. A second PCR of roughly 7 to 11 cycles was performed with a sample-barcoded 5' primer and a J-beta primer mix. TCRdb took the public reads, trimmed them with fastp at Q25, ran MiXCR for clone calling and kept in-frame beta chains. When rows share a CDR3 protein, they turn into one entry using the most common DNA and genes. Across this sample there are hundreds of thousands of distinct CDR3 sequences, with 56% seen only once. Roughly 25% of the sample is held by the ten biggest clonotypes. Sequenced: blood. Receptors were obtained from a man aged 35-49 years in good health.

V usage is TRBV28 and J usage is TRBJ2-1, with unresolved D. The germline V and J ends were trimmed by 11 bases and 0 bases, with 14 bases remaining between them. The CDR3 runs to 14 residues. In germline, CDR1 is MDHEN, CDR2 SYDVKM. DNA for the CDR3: TGTGCCCTAACTTCGGCTAACTCCTACAATGAGCAGTTCTTC. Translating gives CALTSANSYNEQFF.

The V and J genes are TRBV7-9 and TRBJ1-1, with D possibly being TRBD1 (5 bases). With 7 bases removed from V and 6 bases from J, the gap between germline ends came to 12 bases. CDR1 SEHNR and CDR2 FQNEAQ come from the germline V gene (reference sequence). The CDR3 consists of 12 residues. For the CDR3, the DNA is TGTGCCAGCACGAGCCGGGGGTCTGAAGCTTTCTTT. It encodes CASTSRGSEAFF.

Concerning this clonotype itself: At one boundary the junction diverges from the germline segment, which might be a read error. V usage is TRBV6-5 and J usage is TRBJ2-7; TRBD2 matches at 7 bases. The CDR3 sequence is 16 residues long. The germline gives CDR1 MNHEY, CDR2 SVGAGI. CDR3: CACSYRSVGGRNEQYF. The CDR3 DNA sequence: TGTGCCTGCAGTTATAGGTCGGTGGGGGGGAGAAACGAGCAGTACTTC.

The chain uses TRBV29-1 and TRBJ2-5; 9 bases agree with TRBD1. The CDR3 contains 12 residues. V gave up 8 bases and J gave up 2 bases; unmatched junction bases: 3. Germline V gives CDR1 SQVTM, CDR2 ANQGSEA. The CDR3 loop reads CSSGTGQETQYF. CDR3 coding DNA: TGCAGCTCAGGGACAGGGCAAGAGACCCAGTACTTC. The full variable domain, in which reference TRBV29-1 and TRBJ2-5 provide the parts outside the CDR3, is SAVISQKPSRDICQRGTSLTIQCQVDSQVTMMFWYRQQPGQSLTLIATANQGSEATYESGFVIDKFPISRPNLTFSTLTVSNMSPEDSSIYLCSSGTGQETQYFGPGTRLLVL.

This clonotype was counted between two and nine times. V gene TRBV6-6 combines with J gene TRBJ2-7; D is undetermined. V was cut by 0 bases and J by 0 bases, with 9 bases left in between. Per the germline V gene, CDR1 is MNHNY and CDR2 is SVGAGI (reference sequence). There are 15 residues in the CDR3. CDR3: CASSYSPTNSYEQYF. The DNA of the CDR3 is TGTGCCAGCAGTTACTCCCCTACAAACTCCTACGAGCAGTACTTC.

CDR3 protein: CASSLGLAGTGETQYF. DNA for the CDR3: TGCGCCAGCAGCCTGGGACTAGCGGGAACGGGGGAGACCCAGTACTTC. V is TRBV5-1 and J is TRBJ2-5; 13 bases match TRBD2. CDR3 length: 16 residues. Germline-derived CDR1 and CDR2 are SGHRS and YFSETQ. V lost 4 bases and J lost 5; bases outside the gene matches: 8. Looking up the rest from reference TRBV5-1 and TRBJ2-5 gives the full variable domain: KAGVTQTPRYLIKTRGQQVTLSCSPISGHRSVSWYQQTPGQGLQFLFEYFSETQRNKGNFPGRFSGRQFSNSRSEMNVSTLELGDSALYLCASSLGLAGTGETQYFGPGTRLLVL.

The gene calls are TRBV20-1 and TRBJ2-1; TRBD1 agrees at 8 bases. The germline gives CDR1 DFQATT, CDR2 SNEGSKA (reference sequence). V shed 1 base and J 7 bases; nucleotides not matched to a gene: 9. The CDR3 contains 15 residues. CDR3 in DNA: TGCAGTGCTAGAGCCCGACAGGGGAGCCGGAATGAGCAGTTCTTC. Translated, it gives CSARARQGSRNEQFF.

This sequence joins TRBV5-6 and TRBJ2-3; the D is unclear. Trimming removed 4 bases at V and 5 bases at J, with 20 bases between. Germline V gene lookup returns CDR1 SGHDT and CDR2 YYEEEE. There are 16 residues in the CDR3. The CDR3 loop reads CASSRPIRSWEDTQYF. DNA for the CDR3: TGTGCCAGCAGCCGCCCCATCAGGAGCTGGGAAGATACGCAGTATTTT.

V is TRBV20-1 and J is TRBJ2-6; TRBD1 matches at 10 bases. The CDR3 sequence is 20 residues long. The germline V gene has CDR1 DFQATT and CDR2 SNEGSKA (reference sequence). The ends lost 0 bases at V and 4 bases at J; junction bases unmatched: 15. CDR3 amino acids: CSARDLRGQGLSAGANVLTF. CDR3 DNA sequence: TGCAGTGCTAGAGATCTCAGGGGACAGGGGCTGTCTGCCGGGGCCAACGTCCTGACTTTC.

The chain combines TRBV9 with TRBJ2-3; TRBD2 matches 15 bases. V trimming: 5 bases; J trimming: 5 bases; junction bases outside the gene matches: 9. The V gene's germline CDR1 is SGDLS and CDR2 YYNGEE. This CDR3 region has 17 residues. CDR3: CASSRTSGGANVDTQYF. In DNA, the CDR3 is TGTGCCAGCAGTCGGACTAGCGGGGGGGCCAATGTAGATACGCAGTATTTT. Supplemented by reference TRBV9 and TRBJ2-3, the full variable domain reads DSGVTQTPKHLITATGQRVTLRCSPRSGDLSVYWYQQSLDQGLQFLIQYYNGEERAKGNILERFSAQQFPDLHSELNLSSLELGDSALYFCASSRTSGGANVDTQYFGPGTRLTVL.

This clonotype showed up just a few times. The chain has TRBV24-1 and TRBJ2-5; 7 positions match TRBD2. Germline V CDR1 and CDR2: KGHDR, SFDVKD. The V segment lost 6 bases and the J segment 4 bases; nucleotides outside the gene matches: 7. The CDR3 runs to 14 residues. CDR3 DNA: TGTGCCACCAGTTCCGCCTCGGGAGGAGAGACCCAGTACTTC. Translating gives CATSSASGGETQYF.

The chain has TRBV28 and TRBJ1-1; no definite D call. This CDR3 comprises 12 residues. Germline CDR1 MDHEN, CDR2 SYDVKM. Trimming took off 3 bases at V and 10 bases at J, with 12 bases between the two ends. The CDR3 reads CASSLVDKTAFF. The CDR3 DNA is TGTGCCAGCAGTTTGGTCGACAAGACAGCTTTCTTT.

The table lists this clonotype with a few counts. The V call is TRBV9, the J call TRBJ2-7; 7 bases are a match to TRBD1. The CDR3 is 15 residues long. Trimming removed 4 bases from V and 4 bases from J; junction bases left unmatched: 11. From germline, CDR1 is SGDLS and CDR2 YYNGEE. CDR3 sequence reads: CASSNMTGRGYEQYF. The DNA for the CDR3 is TGTGCCAGCAGCAACATGACAGGGCGCGGGTACGAGCAGTACTTC.

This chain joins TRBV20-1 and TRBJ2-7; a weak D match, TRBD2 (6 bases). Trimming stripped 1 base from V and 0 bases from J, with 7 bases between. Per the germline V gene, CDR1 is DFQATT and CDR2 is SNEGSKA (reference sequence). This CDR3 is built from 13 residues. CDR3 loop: CSARGGDSYEQYF. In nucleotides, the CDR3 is TGCAGTGCTAGAGGCGGGGACTCCTACGAGCAGTACTTC.

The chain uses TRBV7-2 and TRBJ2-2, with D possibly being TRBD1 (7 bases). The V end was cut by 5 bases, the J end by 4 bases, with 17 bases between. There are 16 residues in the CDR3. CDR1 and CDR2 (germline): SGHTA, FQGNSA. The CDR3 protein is CASSRLSGGSTGELFF. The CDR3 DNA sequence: TGTGCCAGCAGCCGATTGTCAGGGGGGAGCACCGGGGAGCTGTTTTTT.

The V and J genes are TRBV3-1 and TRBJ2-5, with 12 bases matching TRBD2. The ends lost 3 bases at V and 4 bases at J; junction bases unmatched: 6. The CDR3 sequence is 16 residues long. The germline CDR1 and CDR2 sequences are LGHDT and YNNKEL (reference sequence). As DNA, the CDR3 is TGTGCCAGCAGCCAGGTGGCACTAGCGGGGGGAGAGACCCAGTACTTC. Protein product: CASSQVALAGGETQYF.

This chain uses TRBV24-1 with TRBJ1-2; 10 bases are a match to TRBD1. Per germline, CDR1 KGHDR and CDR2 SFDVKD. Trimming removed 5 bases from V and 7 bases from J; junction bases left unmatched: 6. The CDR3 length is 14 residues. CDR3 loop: CATSGQGANGGYTF. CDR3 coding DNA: TGTGCCACCAGTGGACAGGGGGCAAACGGTGGCTACACCTTC.

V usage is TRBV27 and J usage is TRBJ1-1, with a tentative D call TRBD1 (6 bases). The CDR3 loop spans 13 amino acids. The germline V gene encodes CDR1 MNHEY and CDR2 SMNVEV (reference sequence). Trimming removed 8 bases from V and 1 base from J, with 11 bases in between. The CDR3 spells CASQAGQNTEAFF. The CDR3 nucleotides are TGTGCCAGCCAAGCGGGACAGAACACTGAAGCTTTCTTT.

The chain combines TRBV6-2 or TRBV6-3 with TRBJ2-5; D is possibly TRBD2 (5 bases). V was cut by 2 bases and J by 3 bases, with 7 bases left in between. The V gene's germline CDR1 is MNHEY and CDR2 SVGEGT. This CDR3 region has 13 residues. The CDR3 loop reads CASSYEGKETQYF. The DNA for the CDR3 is TGTGCCAGCAGTTACGAGGGCAAAGAGACCCAGTACTTC.

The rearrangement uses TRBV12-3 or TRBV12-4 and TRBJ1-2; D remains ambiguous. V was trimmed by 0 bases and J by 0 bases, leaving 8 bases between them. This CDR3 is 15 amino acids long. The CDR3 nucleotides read TGTGCCAGCAGTTTAGCGCTTACCTCTAACTATGGCTACACCTTC. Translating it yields CASSLALTSNYGYTF.

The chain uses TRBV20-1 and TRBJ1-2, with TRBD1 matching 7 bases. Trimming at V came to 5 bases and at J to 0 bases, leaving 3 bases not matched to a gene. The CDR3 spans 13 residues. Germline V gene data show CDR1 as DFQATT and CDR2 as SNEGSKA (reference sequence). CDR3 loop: CSAPGQTNYGYTF. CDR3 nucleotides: TGCAGTGCTCCGGGACAGACTAACTATGGCTACACCTTC.

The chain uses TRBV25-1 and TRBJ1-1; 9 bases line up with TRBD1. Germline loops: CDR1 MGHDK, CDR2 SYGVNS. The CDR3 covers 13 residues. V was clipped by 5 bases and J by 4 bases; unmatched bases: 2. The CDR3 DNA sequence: TGTGCCAGCAGTACGGACAGGGGCACTGAAGCTTTCTTT. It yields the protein CASSTDRGTEAFF.

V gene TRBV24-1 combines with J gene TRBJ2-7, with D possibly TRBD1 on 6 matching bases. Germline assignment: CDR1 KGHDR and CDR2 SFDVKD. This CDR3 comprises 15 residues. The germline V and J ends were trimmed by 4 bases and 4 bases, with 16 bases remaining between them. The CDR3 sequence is CATSESRGSVYEQYF. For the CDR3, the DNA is TGTGCCACCAGTGAATCCAGGGGAAGCGTTTACGAGCAGTACTTC.

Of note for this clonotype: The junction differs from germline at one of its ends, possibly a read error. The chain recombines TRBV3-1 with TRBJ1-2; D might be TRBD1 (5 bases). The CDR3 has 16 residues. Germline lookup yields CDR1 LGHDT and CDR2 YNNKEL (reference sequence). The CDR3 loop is CANSQDPARVLGGYTF. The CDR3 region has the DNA TGTGCCAACAGCCAAGATCCGGCCAGGGTATTAGGTGGCTACACCTTC.

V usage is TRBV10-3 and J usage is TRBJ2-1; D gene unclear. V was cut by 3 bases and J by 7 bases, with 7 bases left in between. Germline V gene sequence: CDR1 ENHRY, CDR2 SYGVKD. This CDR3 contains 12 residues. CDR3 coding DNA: TGTGCCATCAGTGATTTGGGGAATGAGCAGTTCTTC. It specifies CAISDLGNEQFF.